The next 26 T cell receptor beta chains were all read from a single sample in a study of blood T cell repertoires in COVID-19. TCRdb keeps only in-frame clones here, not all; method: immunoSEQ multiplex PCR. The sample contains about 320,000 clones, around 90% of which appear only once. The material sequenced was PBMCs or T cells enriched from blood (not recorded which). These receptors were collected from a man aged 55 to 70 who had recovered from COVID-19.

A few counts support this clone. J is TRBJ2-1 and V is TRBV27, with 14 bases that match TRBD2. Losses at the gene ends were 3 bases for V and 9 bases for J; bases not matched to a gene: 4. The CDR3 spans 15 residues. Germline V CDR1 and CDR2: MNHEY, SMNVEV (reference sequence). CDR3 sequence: CASSFRTSGRSEQFF. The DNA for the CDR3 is TGTGCCAGCAGTTTTAGGACTAGCGGGAGGAGTGAGCAGTTCTTC.

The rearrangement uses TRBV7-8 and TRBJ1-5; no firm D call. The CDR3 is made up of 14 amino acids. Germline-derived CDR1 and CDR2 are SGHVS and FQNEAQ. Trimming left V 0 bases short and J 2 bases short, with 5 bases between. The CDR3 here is CASSLAGGNQPQHF. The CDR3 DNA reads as TGTGCCAGCAGCTTAGCGGGAGGCAATCAGCCCCAGCATTTT.

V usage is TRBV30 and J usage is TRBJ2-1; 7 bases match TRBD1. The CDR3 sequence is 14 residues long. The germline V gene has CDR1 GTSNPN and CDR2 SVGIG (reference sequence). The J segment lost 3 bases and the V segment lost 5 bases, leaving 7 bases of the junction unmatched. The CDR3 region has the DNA TGTGCCTGGGACATAGGGGGCAACTACAATGAGCAGTTCTTC. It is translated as CAWDIGGNYNEQFF.

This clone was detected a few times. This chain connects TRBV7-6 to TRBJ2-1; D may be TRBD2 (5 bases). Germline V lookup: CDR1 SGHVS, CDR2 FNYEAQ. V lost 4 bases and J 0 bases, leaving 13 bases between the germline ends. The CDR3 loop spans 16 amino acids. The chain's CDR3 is CASSSGLISSYNEQFF. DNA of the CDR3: TGTGCCAGCAGCTCAGGACTGATTAGCTCCTACAATGAGCAGTTCTTC.

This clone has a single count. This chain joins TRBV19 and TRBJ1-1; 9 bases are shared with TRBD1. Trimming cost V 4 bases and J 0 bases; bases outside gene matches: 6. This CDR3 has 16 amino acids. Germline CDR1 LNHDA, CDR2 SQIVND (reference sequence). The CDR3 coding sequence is TGTGCCAGTAGTAGAGGGACAGGGACTATGAACACTGAAGCTTTCTTT. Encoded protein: CASSRGTGTMNTEAFF.

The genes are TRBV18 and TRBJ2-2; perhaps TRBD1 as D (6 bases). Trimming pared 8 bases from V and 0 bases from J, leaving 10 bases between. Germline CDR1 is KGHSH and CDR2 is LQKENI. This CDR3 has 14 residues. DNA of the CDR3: TGTGCCAGCCGTCGGACAGCGAACACCGGGGAGCTGTTTTTT. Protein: CASRRTANTGELFF. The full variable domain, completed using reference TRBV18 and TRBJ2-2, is NAGVMQNPRHLVRRRGQEARLRCSPMKGHSHVYWYRQLPEEGLKFMVYLQKENIIDESGMPKERFSAEFPKEGPSILRIQQVVRGDSAAYFCASRRTANTGELFFGEGSRLTVL.

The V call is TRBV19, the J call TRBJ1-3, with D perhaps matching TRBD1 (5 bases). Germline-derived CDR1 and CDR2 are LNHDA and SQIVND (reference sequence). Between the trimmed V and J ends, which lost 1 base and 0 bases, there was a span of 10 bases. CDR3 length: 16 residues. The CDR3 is CASSIARTPSGNTIYF. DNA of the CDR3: TGTGCCAGTAGTATAGCTCGGACACCCTCTGGAAACACCATATATTTT.

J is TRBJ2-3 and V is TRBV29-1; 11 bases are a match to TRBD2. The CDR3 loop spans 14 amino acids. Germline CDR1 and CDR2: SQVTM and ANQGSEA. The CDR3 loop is CSGGASGRTDTQYF. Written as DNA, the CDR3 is TGCAGTGGTGGGGCTAGCGGGAGGACAGATACGCAGTATTTT.

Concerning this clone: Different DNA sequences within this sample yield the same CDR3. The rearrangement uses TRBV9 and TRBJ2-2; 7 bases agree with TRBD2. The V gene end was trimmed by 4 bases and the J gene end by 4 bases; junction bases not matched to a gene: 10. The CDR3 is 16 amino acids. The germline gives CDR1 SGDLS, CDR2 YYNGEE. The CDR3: CASSPQGLGVTGELFF. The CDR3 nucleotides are TGTGCCAGCAGCCCCCAAGGACTAGGCGTCACCGGGGAGCTGTTTTTT.

The CDR3 region has the DNA TGTGCCAGCAGTTTATTTTCCGAGCGTGGGGCCAACGTCCTGACTTTC. Its protein product is CASSLFSERGANVLTF. The chain couples TRBV27 to TRBJ2-6; D gene ambiguous. The length of the CDR3 is 16 residues. With 1 base removed from V and 3 bases from J, the gap between germline ends came to 10 bases. CDR1 and CDR2 (germline): MNHEY, SMNVEV (reference sequence).

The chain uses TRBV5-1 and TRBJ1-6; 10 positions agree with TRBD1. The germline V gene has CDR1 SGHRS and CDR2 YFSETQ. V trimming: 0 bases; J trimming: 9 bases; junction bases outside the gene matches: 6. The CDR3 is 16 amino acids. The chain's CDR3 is CASSLAETGGISPLHF. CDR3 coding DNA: TGCGCCAGCAGCTTGGCCGAGACAGGGGGCATTTCACCCCTCCACTTT.

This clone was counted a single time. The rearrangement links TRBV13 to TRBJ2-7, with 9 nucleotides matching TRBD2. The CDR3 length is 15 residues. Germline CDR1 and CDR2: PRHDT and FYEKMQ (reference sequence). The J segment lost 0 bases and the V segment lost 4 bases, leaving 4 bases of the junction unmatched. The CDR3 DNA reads TGTGCCAGCAGCTCCTGGACTAGCGCCTCCTACGAGCAGTACTTC. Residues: CASSSWTSASYEQYF.

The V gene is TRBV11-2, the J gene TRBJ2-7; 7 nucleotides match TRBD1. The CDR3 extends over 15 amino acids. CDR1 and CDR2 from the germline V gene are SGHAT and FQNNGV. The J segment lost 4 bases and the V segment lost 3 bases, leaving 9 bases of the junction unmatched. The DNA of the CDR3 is TGTGCCAGCAGCTTTGAGACAGGGTCCACGTACGAGCAGTACTTC. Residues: CASSFETGSTYEQYF. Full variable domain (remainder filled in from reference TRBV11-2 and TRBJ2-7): EAGVAQSPRYKIIEKRQSVAFWCNPISGHATLYWYQQILGQGPKLLIQFQNNGVVDDSQLPKDRFSAERLKGVDSTLKIQPAKLEDSAVYLCASSFETGSTYEQYFGPGTRLTVT.

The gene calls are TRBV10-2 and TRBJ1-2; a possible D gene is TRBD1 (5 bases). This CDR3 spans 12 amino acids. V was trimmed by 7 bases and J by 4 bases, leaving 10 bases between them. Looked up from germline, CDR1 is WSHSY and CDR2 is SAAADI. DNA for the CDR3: TGCGCCAGCACAGGGTTCAGCTATGGCTACACCTTC. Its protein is CASTGFSYGYTF.

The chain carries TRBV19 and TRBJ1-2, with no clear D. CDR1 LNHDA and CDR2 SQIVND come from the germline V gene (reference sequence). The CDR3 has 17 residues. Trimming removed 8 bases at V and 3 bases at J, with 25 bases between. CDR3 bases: TGTGCCAGTTGTTGCACCCTTACCGAGACTAACTACTATGGCTACACCTTC. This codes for CASCCTLTETNYYGYTF.

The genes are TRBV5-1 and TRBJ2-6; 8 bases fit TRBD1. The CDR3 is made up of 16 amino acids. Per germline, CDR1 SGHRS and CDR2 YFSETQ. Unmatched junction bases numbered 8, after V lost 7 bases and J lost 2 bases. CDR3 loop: CASYNPGGAGANVLTF. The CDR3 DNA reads TGCGCCAGCTATAACCCAGGGGGCGCTGGGGCCAACGTCCTGACTTTC.

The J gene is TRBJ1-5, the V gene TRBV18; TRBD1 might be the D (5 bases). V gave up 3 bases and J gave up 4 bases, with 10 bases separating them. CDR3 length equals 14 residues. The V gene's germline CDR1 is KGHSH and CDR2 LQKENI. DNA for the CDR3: TGTGCCAGCTCACCGCAGGGTCGGAATCAGCCCCAGCATTTT. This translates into CASSPQGRNQPQHF.

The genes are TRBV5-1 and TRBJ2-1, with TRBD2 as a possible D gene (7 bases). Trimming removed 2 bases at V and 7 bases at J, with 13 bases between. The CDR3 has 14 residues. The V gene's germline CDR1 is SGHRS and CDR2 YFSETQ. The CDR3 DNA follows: TGCGCCAGCAGCTTCCTACAGGGAGGGAATGAGCAGTTCTTC. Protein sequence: CASSFLQGGNEQFF. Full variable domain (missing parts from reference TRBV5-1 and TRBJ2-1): KAGVTQTPRYLIKTRGQQVTLSCSPISGHRSVSWYQQTPGQGLQFLFEYFSETQRNKGNFPGRFSGRQFSNSRSEMNVSTLELGDSALYLCASSFLQGGNEQFFGPGTRLTVL.

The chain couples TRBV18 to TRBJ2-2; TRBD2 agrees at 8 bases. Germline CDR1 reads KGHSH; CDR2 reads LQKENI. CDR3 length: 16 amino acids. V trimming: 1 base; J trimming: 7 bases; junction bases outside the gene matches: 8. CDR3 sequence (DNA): TGTGCCAGCTCACCACTGAGCGGGAGCGGTGGCGGGGAGCTGTTTTTT. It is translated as CASSPLSGSGGGELFF.

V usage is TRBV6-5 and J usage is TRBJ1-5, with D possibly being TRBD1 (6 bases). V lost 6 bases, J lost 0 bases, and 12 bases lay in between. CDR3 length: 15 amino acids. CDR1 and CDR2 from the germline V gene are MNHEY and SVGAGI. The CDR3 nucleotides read TGTGCCAGCAGCCCCCACAGGGATAGCAATCAGCCCCAGCATTTT. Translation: CASSPHRDSNQPQHF.

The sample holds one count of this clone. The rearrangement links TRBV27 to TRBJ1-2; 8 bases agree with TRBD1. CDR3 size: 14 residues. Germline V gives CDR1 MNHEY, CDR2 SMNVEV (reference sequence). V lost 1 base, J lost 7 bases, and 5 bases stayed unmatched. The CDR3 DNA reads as TGTGCCAGCAGTTTATTGCAGGGGGCCGGTGGCTACACCTTC. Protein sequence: CASSLLQGAGGYTF.

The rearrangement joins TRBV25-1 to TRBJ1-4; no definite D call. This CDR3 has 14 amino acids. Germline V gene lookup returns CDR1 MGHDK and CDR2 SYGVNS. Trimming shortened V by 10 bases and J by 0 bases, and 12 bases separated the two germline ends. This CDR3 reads CATEDGATNEKLFF. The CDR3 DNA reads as TGTGCCACCGAGGACGGGGCAACTAATGAAAAACTGTTTTTT.

Here the CDR3 DNA reads TGTGCCAGCAACCCCAGGGGCCGCACAGATACGCAGTATTTT. It is translated as CASNPRGRTDTQYF. The chain is built from TRBV27 and TRBJ2-3; possible D gene TRBD1, 6 bases. The germline V and J ends were trimmed by 7 bases and 1 base, with 12 bases remaining between them. Per the germline V gene, CDR1 is MNHEY and CDR2 is SMNVEV (reference sequence). The CDR3 has 14 amino acids.

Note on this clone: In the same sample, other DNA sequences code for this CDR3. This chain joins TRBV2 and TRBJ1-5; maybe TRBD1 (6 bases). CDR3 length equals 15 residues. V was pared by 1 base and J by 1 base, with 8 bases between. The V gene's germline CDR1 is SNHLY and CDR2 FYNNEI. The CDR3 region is CASSEGTVSNQPQHF. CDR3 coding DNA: TGTGCCAGCAGTGAAGGGACAGTAAGCAATCAGCCCCAGCATTTT.

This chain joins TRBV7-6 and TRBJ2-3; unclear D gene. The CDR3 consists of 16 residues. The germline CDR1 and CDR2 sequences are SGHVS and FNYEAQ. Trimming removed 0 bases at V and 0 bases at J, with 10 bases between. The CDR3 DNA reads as TGTGCCAGCAGCTTAGCGCTTAGCCTAAGCACAGATACGCAGTATTTT. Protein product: CASSLALSLSTDTQYF.

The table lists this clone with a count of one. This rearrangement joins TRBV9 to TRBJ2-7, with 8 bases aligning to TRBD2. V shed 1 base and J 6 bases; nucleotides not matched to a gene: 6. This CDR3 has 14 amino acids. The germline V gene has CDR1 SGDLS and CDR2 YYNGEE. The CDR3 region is CASSVRAGVGEQYF. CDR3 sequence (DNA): TGTGCCAGCAGCGTAAGAGCGGGAGTAGGCGAGCAGTACTTC.